The next 5 T cell receptor beta chains were all read from a single sample in a study of T cell changes during pregnancy in multiple sclerosis. TCRdb keeps only in-frame clones here, not all; method: immunoSEQ multiplex PCR. Found here are 65,000 to 95,000 clones, about 92% of them singletons; the top ten hold 2.5% to 3%. This material consisted of peripheral blood, taken after pregnancy. The receptor source for this set is a female donor in good health, enrolled as a control in a pregnancy study.

The chain's CDR3 is CASSFASGSTPQFF. CDR3 bases: TGTGCCAGCAGCTTTGCTAGCGGGAGTACTCCCCAGTTCTTC. The chain employs TRBV7-2 and TRBJ2-1; 10 bases agree with TRBD2. The CDR3 is made up of 14 amino acids. V lost 3 bases, J lost 13 bases, and 9 bases stayed unmatched. The germline CDR1 and CDR2 sequences are SGHTA and FQGNSA.

This chain links TRBV5-1 with TRBJ1-1, with D perhaps matching TRBD1 (6 bases). V shed 6 bases and J shed 9 bases, with 12 bases lying between them. From germline, CDR1 is SGHRS and CDR2 YFSETQ. This CDR3 comprises 11 residues. Here the CDR3 reads CASIGGSQAFF. The CDR3 coding sequence is TGCGCCAGCATAGGGGGTTCGCAAGCTTTCTTT.

The V and J genes are TRBV14 and TRBJ2-2, with 9 positions matching TRBD1. Germline V gene lookup returns CDR1 SGHDN and CDR2 FVKESK. The CDR3 has 17 residues. Unmatched junction bases numbered 4, after V lost 0 bases and J lost 2 bases. CDR3 DNA sequence: TGTGCCAGCAGCCAAGACTGGGACAGGGATAACACCGGGGAGCTGTTTTTT. This translates into CASSQDWDRDNTGELFF.

This sequence joins TRBV10-2 and TRBJ1-1; TRBD1 is a possible D gene (5 bases). V lost 8 bases to trimming and J lost 3 bases, with 10 bases between them. Germline CDR1 reads WSHSY; CDR2 reads SAAADI. The CDR3 covers 12 residues. The CDR3 is CASGDSDTEAFF. The CDR3, as DNA: TGCGCCAGCGGGGACTCTGACACTGAAGCTTTCTTT.

This chain joins TRBV18 and TRBJ2-2, with TRBD1 matching 9 bases. Germline CDR1 and CDR2: KGHSH and LQKENI. After removal of 6 bases from V and 6 bases from J, the junction contained 11 bases not matched to a gene. The CDR3 extends over 16 amino acids. The CDR3 spells CASSPTWDRAAGELFF. DNA of the CDR3: TGTGCCAGCTCTCCAACCTGGGACAGGGCGGCCGGGGAGCTGTTTTTT.